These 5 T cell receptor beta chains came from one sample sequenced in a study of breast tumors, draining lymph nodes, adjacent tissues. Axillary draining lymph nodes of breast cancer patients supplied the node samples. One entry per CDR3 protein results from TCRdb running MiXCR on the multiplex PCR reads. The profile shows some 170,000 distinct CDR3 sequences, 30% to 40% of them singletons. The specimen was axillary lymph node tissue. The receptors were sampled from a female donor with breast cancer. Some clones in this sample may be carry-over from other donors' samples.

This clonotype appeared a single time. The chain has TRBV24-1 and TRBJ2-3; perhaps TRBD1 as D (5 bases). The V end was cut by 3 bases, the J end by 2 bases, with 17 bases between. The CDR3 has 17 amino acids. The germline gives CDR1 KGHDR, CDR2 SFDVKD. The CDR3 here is CATSDARQRLHTDTQYF. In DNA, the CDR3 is TGTGCCACCAGTGATGCTAGACAGAGATTGCACACAGATACGCAGTATTTT.

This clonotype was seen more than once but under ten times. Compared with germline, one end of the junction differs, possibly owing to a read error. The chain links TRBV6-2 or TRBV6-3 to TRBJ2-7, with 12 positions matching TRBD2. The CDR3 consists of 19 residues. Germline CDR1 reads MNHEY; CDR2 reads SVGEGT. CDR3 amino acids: CASSHSILAGGRKAYEQYF. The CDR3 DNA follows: TGTGCCAGCAGTCACTCGATACTAGCGGGAGGCCGAAAAGCCTACGAGCAGTACTTC.

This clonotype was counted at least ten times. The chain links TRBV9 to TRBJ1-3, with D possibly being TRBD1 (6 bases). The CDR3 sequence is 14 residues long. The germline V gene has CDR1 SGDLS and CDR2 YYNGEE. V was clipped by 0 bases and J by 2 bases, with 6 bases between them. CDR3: CASSVAGAGNTIYF. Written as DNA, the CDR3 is TGTGCCAGCAGCGTAGCAGGGGCTGGAAACACCATATATTTT. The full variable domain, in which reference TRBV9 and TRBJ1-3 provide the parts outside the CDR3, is DSGVTQTPKHLITATGQRVTLRCSPRSGDLSVYWYQQSLDQGLQFLIQYYNGEERAKGNILERFSAQQFPDLHSELNLSSLELGDSALYFCASSVAGAGNTIYFGEGSWLTVV.

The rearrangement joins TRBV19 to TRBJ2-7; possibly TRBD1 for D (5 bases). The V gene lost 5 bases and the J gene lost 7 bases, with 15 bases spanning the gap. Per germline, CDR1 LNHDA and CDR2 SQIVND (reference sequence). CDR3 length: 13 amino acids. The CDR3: CASSPTGATEQYF. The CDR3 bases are TGTGCCAGTAGTCCTACAGGTGCTACTGAGCAGTACTTC.

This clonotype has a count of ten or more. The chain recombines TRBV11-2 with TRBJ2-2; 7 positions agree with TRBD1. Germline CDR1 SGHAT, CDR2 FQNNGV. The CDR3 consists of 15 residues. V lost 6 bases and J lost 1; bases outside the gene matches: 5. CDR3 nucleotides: TGTGCCAGCAGTAGACAGGGAAAGAACACCGGGGAGCTGTTTTTT. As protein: CASSRQGKNTGELFF.